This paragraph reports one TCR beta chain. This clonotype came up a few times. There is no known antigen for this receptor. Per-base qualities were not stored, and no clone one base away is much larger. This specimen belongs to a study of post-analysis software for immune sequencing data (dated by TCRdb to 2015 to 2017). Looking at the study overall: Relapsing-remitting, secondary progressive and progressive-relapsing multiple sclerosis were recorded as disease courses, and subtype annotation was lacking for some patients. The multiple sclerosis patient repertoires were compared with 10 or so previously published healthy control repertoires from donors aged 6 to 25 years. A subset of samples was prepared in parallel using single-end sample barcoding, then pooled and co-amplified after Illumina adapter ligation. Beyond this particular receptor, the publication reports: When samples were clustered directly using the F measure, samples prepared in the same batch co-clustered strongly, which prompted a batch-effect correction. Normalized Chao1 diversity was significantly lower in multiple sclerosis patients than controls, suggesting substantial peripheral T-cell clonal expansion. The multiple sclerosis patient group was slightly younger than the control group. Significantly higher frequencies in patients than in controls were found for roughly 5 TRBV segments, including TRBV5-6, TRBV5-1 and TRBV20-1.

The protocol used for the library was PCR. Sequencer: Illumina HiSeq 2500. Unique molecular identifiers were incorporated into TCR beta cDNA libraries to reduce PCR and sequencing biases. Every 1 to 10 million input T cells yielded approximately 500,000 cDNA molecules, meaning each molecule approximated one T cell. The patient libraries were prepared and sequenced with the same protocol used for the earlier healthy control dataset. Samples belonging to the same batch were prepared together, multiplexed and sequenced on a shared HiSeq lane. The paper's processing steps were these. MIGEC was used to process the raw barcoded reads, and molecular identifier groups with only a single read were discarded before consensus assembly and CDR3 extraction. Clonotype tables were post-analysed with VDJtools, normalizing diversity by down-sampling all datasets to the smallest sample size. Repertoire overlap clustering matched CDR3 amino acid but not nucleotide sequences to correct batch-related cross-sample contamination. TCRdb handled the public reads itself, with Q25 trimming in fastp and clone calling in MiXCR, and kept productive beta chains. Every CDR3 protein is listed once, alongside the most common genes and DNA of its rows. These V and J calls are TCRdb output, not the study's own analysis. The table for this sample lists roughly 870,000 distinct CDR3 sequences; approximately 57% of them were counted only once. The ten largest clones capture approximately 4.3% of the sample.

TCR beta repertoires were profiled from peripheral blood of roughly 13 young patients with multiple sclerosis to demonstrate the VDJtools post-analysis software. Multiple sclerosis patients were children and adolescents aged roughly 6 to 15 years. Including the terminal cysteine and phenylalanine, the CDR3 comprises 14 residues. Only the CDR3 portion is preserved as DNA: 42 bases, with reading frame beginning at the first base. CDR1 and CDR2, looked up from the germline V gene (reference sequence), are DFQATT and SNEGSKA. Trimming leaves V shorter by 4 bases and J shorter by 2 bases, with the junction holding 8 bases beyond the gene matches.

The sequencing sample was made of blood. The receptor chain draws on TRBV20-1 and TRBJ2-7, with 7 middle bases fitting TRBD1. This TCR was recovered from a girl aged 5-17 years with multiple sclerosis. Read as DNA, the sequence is TGCAGTGCTATGAGGGGGCTGCCCGCCTACGAGCAGTACTTC. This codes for CSAMRGLPAYEQYF.